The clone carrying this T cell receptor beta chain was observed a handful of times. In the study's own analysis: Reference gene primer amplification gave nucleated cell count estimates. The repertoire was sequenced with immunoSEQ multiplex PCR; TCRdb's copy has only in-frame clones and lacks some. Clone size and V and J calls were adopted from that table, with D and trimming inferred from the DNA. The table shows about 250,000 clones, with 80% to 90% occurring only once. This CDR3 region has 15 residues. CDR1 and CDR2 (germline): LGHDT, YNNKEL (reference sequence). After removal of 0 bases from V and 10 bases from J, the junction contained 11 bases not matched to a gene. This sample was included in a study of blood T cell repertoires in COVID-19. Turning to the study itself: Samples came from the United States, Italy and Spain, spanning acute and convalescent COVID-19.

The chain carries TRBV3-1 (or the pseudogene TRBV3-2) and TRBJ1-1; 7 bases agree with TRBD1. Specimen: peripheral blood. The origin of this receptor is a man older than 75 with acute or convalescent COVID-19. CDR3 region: CASSQDLIGGAGAFF. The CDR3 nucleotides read TGTGCCAGCAGCCAAGATCTGATAGGGGGCGCGGGAGCTTTCTTT.